This T cell receptor beta chain emerged from a study of multiple sclerosis patients with progressive multifocal leukoencephalopathy. Overall study: The control group, sampled over time, had multiple sclerosis, received natalizumab and did not develop PML.

Regarding this clone: Its antigen is unidentified.

Study-wide points: Most PML patients had lower entropy, suggesting less diverse TRB repertoires. Before and during natalizumab, the clones expanded at PML already existed.

The survey-level immunoSEQ assay was used. TCRdb keeps only in-frame clones here, not all; method: immunoSEQ multiplex PCR. This sample has under 40,000 clones; 89% occur once, and the top ten carry about 1.5%. The CDR3 totals 15 residues. The ends lost 4 bases at V and 8 bases at J; junction bases unmatched: 5. Germline CDR1 LGHNA, CDR2 YSLEER. Specified time point: before natalizumab initiation. The sequence came from a human donor with multiple sclerosis. This sequence joins TRBV4-3 and TRBJ2-1; TRBD2 aligns across 13 bases. The material sequenced was PBMCs. This CDR3 is CASSLTSGRGHEQFF. CDR3 DNA sequence: TGCGCCAGCAGCCTCACTAGCGGGAGGGGGCATGAGCAGTTCTTC.